This T cell receptor beta chain originates from a study of kidney transplant recipient with SARS-CoV-2 infection. Each CDR3 protein is one row after TCRdb ran MiXCR on the reads. The sample records fewer than 250,000 distinct CDR3 sequences, 29% being singletons. As concerns this clonotype: This may arise from a read error, as a much more abundant clone is one base away.

This CDR3 comprises 17 residues. The germline V gene encodes CDR1 LGHNT and CDR2 FRNRAP. This specimen consisted of a blood sample, obtained at baseline and between days 110 and 120 from a kidney transplant recipient. The TCR originated in a male patient aged 25 to 39 who had COVID-19 and was a kidney transplant recipient. The graft donor may account for some of the T cells. The V call is TRBV12-5, the J call TRBJ1-2; TRBD1 might be the D (5 bases). CDR3 residues: CASGTVVLQGKTYSYTF. The CDR3 region has the DNA TGTGCTAGTGGTACTGTAGTTTTGCAGGGAAAGACCTATAGCTACACCTTC.